Here is one T cell receptor (beta chain) with its context. What it binds is unknown. The sample originates from a study of monozygotic twins with inflammatory bowel disease. The authors made each sample's cDNA in eight separate reactions. TCRdb derives one entry per CDR3 protein from the 5' RACE reads, leaving out DNA. This table holds about 440,000 distinct CDR3 sequences. Germline-derived CDR1 and CDR2 are MNHNS and SASEGT. The CDR3 covers 15 residues. General study results and limits: On the inverse Simpson index, IBD patients scored lower for TCRbeta diversity than healthy co-twins.

The chain carries TRBV6-1 and TRBJ2-3. The clonotype was recovered from a human donor with ulcerative colitis or Crohn's disease, or a healthy co-twin of an affected twin (not recorded which). The specimen was blood. CDR3 protein: CASSEGAVDTDTQYF.